This is a list of T cell receptor beta chains from one sample in a study of CD8 T cells in ankylosing spondylitis. Via MiXCR, TCRdb re-called the 5' RACE reads, giving one row per CDR3 protein. The table lists approximately 520,000 distinct CDR3 sequences, approximately 5% of them singletons, with under 4.5% in the top ten. The sample comprised blood, either unsorted or a sorted T cell fraction (not recorded which). These receptors were obtained from a male donor with ankylosing spondylitis. Each CDR3 is given with its conserved first and last residue. Fields, in order: J gene, V gene, D gene, CDR3 length, clone size, CDR3 protein, CDR3 DNA. D genes are given only for firm matches. Clone size, where shown, is once, few, many, or a class for clones that have expanded.

TRBJ1-1 | TRBV6-2/TRBV6-3 | NA | 17 | many | CASSYSMLPSGYTEAFF | TGTGCCAGCAGTTACTCGATGCTCCCCTCGGGGTACACTGAAGCTTTCTTT
TRBJ1-6 | TRBV5-1 | TRBD1 | 16 | many | CASSLGMTGTRSPLHF | TGCGCCAGCAGCTTGGGGATGACAGGGACTCGGTCACCCCTCCACTTT
TRBJ2-7 | TRBV30 | TRBD1 | 18 | NA | CAWSVLRLTGDFSYEQYF | TGTGCCTGGAGTGTACTTCGATTAACAGGGGATTTCTCCTACGAGCAGTACTTC
TRBJ2-7 | TRBV12-3/TRBV12-4 | NA | 13 | many | CASSLDREGEQYF | TGTGCCAGCAGTTTAGACAGGGAAGGCGAGCAGTACTTC
TRBJ2-1 | TRBV5-1 | TRBD2 | 17 | many | CASSLGIAGGYYNEQFF | TGCGCCAGCAGCTTGGGAATAGCGGGAGGGTATTACAATGAGCAGTTCTTC
TRBJ1-1 | TRBV7-3 | TRBD1 | 14 | many | CASSLTGVDTEAFF | TGTGCCAGCAGCTTGACAGGGGTCGACACTGAAGCTTTCTTT
TRBJ2-2 | TRBV5-1 | TRBD1 | 17 | many | CASSSRSVTGVTGELFF | TGCGCCAGCAGCTCCCGATCCGTGACAGGGGTCACCGGGGAGCTGTTTTTT
TRBJ2-7 | TRBV20-1 | NA | 12 | many | CSATGSPYEQYF | TGCAGTGCTACGGGTAGCCCTTACGAGCAGTACTTC
TRBJ1-1 | TRBV14 | TRBD1 | 15 | many | CASSRDRGRGTEAFF | TGTGCCAGCAGTCGGGACAGGGGGCGAGGGACTGAAGCTTTCTTT
TRBJ2-3 | TRBV5-6 | TRBD2 | 20 | many | CASSFRRWTSGPFGTDTQYF | TGTGCCAGCAGCTTCCGGAGGTGGACTAGCGGGCCATTCGGAACAGATACGCAGTATTTT
TRBJ2-3 | TRBV30 | TRBD2 | 15 | NA | CAWRLIAGGTDTQYF | TGTGCCTGGAGGCTAATAGCGGGAGGCACAGATACGCAGTATTTT
TRBJ1-2 | TRBV7-2 | TRBD1 | 12 | many | CASSLDRQGYTF | TGTGCCAGCAGCTTAGACCGACAGGGATACACCTTC
TRBJ2-1 | TRBV6-5 | TRBD2 | 18 | many | CASSYSDSGRGSYNEQFF | TGTGCCAGCAGTTACTCCGATAGCGGGAGAGGCTCCTACAATGAGCAGTTCTTC
TRBJ1-6 | TRBV30 | NA | 15 | many | CAWSAGPLRYSPLHF | TGTGCCTGGAGTGCCGGACCGTTGCGGTATTCACCCCTCCACTTT
TRBJ1-2 | TRBV7-2 | NA | 12 | many | CASSLSWIGYTF | TGTGCCAGCAGCTTATCGTGGATCGGCTACACCTTC
TRBJ2-5 | TRBV20-1 | TRBD1 | 13 | once | CIWGQAPGFGQYF | TGCATCTGGGGACAGGCTCCGGGGTTTGGCCAGTACTTC
TRBJ2-3 | TRBV7-2 | NA | 15 | many | CASSLDSRAKNTQYF | TGTGCCAGCAGCTTGGACTCTAGGGCTAAAAATACGCAGTATTTT
TRBJ2-2 | TRBV7-9 | NA | 15 | NA | CASSPTGFATGELFF | TGTGCCAGCAGCCCGACAGGTTTCGCCACCGGGGAGCTGTTTTTT
TRBJ2-5 | TRBV24-1 | TRBD2 | 15 | many | CATREGTTTSGTQYF | TGTGCCACCAGGGAAGGGACTACGACCTCGGGGACCCAGTACTTC
TRBJ1-1 | TRBV12-3/TRBV12-4 | NA | 14 | many | CASSLGGRATEAFF | TGTGCCAGCAGTTTAGGAGGCAGGGCCACTGAAGCTTTCTTT
TRBJ2-7 | TRBV20-1 | NA | 16 | few | CCASSSRGRGLGEQYF | TGCTGTGCTAGTAGCTCGAGGGGGCGGGGCCTAGGCGAGCAGTACTTC
TRBJ2-7 | TRBV6-2/TRBV6-3 | NA | 16 | many | CASIDTRGQLSYEQYF | TGTGCCAGCATCGATACCCGGGGGCAGCTATCCTACGAGCAGTACTTC
TRBJ2-1 | TRBV18 | NA | 15 | NA | CASSGQQGFYNEQFF | TGTGCCAGCTCGGGACAACAGGGCTTCTACAATGAGCAGTTCTTC
TRBJ2-7 | TRBV6-2/TRBV6-3 | NA | 13 | many | CASRVRDLREQYF | TGTGCCAGCAGAGTGAGGGATTTACGCGAGCAGTACTTC
TRBJ2-7 | TRBV4-3 | TRBD1 | 14 | NA | CASSRTGGYYEQYF | TGCGCCAGCAGCCGCACAGGGGGGTACTACGAGCAGTACTTC
TRBJ2-3 | TRBV5-5 | TRBD2 | 16 | few | CASSPTSGRIRDTQYF | TGTGCCAGCAGCCCTACTAGCGGGAGAATTCGAGATACGCAGTATTTT
TRBJ2-7 | TRBV3-1 | TRBD2 | 16 | many | CASSLGLAGGPYEQYF | TGTGCCAGCAGCCTGGGACTAGCGGGAGGGCCCTACGAGCAGTACTTC
TRBJ2-1 | TRBV9 | TRBD2 | 15 | NA | CASTSGGSSYNEQFF | TGTGCCAGCACCTCGGGCGGGAGCTCCTACAATGAGCAGTTCTTC
TRBJ1-2 | TRBV10-3 | NA | 12 | many | CAISGHAYGYTF | TGTGCCATCAGTGGACACGCCTATGGCTACACCTTC
TRBJ1-5 | TRBV20-1 | TRBD1 | 15 | many | CSARRDRRFNQPQHF | TGCAGTGCTCGCAGGGACAGAAGATTCAATCAGCCCCAGCATTTT
TRBJ2-3 | TRBV10-3 | TRBD2 | 17 | many | CAISDTGGGLLKDTQYF | TGTGCCATCAGTGATACCGGGGGGGGTTTGTTAAAAGATACGCAGTATTTT
TRBJ2-5 | TRBV13 | NA | 18 | many | CASSLNSPRSDVQETQYF | TGTGCCAGCAGCTTAAACAGCCCGCGGTCAGATGTCCAAGAGACCCAGTACTTC
TRBJ2-6 | TRBV5-1 | NA | 17 | many | CASSPRGVDSGANVLTF | TGCGCCAGCAGCCCGAGGGGAGTGGACTCTGGGGCCAACGTCCTGACTTTC
TRBJ2-6 | TRBV4-2 | NA | 15 | many | CASSQDTSGANVLTF | TGTGCCAGCAGCCAAGATACCTCTGGGGCCAACGTCCTGACTTTC
TRBJ2-1 | TRBV4-1 | NA | 13 | many | CASSQEPFNEQFF | TGCGCCAGCAGCCAGGAACCCTTTAATGAGCAGTTCTTC
TRBJ1-1 | TRBV20-1 | NA | 12 | many | CSARDTQQAAFF | TGCAGTGCTAGAGATACCCAACAGGCAGCTTTCTTT
TRBJ2-1 | TRBV20-1 | TRBD2 | 14 | many | CSARDLAGGLEQFF | TGCAGTGCTAGGGATCTAGCGGGGGGCCTTGAGCAGTTCTTC
TRBJ2-3 | TRBV5-1 | TRBD2 | 18 | many | CASSLRSQWLADTDTQYF | TGCGCCAGCAGCTTGCGTTCCCAGTGGCTAGCGGACACAGATACGCAGTATTTT
TRBJ2-1 | TRBV7-9 | TRBD1 | 17 | many | CASSLLVGQGSYNEQFF | TGTGCCAGCAGCTTATTGGTGGGACAGGGATCCTACAATGAGCAGTTCTTC
TRBJ2-3 | TRBV7-8 | NA | 12 | NA | CASSPRVGTQYF | TGTGCCAGCAGCCCTCGGGTGGGTACGCAGTATTTT
TRBJ2-3 | TRBV6-5 | NA | 11 | many | CASSQRDTQYF | TGTGCCAGCAGTCAACGAGATACGCAGTATTTT
TRBJ2-1 | TRBV5-1 | TRBD2 | 14 | many | CASSLLAAYNEQFF | TGCGCCAGCAGCCTACTAGCGGCCTACAATGAGCAGTTCTTC
TRBJ2-3 | TRBV20-1 | TRBD2 | 16 | NA | CCARDPGGGLTDTQYF | TGCTGTGCTAGAGATCCCGGGGGAGGGCTGACAGATACGCAGTATTTT
TRBJ1-1 | TRBV6-1 | NA | 15 | many | CASSRLPGPSSLAFF | TGTGCCAGCAGTCGCCTCCCCGGGCCTTCTTCGTTAGCTTTCTTT